The clone carrying this T cell receptor beta chain was recorded a few times. Study processing details: Estimated nucleated cell counts came from reference gene primer amplification. Profiling relied on immunoSEQ multiplex PCR, and the TCRdb table lists in-frame clones only, not all of them. The D gene and trimming were derived from the DNA, and the V and J assignments and clone size from that table. Of 95,000 to 100,000 clones listed, less than 90% are singletons. This specimen belongs to a study of blood T cell repertoires in COVID-19. Germline V gene data show CDR1 as SGHTA and CDR2 as FQGTGA. V lost 3 bases and J 5 bases, leaving 23 bases between the germline ends. The CDR3 has 17 amino acids.

What was sequenced was peripheral blood. This rearrangement joins TRBV7-3 to TRBJ2-7; D may be TRBD2 (6 bases). The sequence derives from a man of 80 years or more with acute or convalescent COVID-19. The CDR3 region is CASSFPLRTKGIDEQYF. The CDR3 bases are TGTGCCAGCAGCTTCCCACTCCGGACTAAAGGGATAGACGAGCAGTACTTC.